This T cell receptor (beta chain) was sequenced in a study of graft-versus-host responses after intestinal transplantation. Study information: All recipients got anti-thymocyte globulin induction, then tacrolimus and steroids for approximately 3 years.

Remarks on this clone: Antigen unknown.

V dropped 3 bases and J dropped 4 bases, with 11 bases sitting between them. CDR1 and CDR2 from the germline V gene are SGDLS and YYNGEE. CDR3 length equals 13 residues. TCRdb's copy holds only in-frame clones and misses some; the assay was immunoSEQ multiplex PCR. The table has 85,000 to 90,000 clones, roughly 88% seen once; the top ten hold over 0.1%. The source material was unstimulated CD4+ T cells sorted from spleen or lymph node cells, sampled before intestinal transplant. V gene TRBV9 combines with J gene TRBJ2-7; D not certain. The receptor comes from a human donor who received an intestinal transplant. The chain's CDR3 is CASSESPGYEQYF. The CDR3 DNA reads TGTGCCAGCAGCGAGTCCCCCGGGTACGAGCAGTACTTC. Full variable domain (missing parts from reference TRBV9 and TRBJ2-7): DSGVTQTPKHLITATGQRVTLRCSPRSGDLSVYWYQQSLDQGLQFLIQYYNGEERAKGNILERFSAQQFPDLHSELNLSSLELGDSALYFCASSESPGYEQYFGPGTRLTVT.